The next 9 T cell receptor beta chains were all read from a single sample in a study of T cell changes during pregnancy in multiple sclerosis (dated by TCRdb to the late 2010s). Libraries came from the immunoSEQ multiplex PCR assay. TCRdb limited this immuneACCESS table to in-frame rearrangements with V and J called. A share of clones is missing; checked studies link under half to unresolved V genes, and the rest is unexplained. The table for this sample lists tens of thousands of clones; 92% of them were counted only once. 0.65% to 0.9% of the sample belongs to the ten largest clones. The starting material was peripheral blood, obtained in the first trimester of pregnancy. These receptor sequences come from a female donor with multiple sclerosis, enrolled in a pregnancy study.

The sample holds a few counts of this clone. The chain employs TRBV4-3 and TRBJ1-4; no clear D gene. This CDR3 spans 17 amino acids. Germline CDR1 is LGHNA and CDR2 is YSLEER. Deletions cut 0 bases from V and 8 bases from J, with 19 bases between. As DNA, the CDR3 is TGCGCCAGCAGCCAAGATGGTTGGGCGAGGGAACTCGAAAAACTGTTTTTT. Amino acid sequence: CASSQDGWARELEKLFF.

The table lists this clone with a few counts. The rearrangement joins TRBV5-4 to TRBJ1-1; 7 bases are a match to TRBD1. The CDR3 length is 13 residues. The germline V gene encodes CDR1 SGHNT and CDR2 YYREEE (reference sequence). V was clipped by 6 bases and J by 5 bases; unmatched bases: 7. CDR3 DNA: TGTGCCAGCAATCAAGGGGGACAGACTGAAGCTTTCTTT. Protein sequence: CASNQGGQTEAFF.

V and J are TRBV25-1 and TRBJ1-1; 7 bases are a match to TRBD1. J gave up 2 bases and V 10 bases, and 13 bases lay outside the gene matches. The germline V gene has CDR1 MGHDK and CDR2 SYGVNS. The length of the CDR3 is 15 residues. The CDR3, as DNA: TGTGCCACCACTCGGGACAGCGATTTAAACACTGAAGCTTTCTTT. Its translation is CATTRDSDLNTEAFF.

The chain's CDR3 is CASSLDSFGGANVLTF. The CDR3 DNA follows: TGCGCCAGCAGCCTGGACAGTTTCGGTGGGGCCAACGTCCTGACTTTC. The V and J genes are TRBV4-3 and TRBJ2-6, with a tentative D call TRBD1 (6 bases). Germline CDR1 reads LGHNA; CDR2 reads YSLEER. Deletions cut 4 bases from V and 3 bases from J, with 13 bases between. This CDR3 region has 16 residues.

The chain employs TRBV30 and TRBJ2-3, with D possibly being TRBD2 (6 bases). CDR3 length equals 16 residues. Germline V gene lookup returns CDR1 GTSNPN and CDR2 SVGIG (reference sequence). The V end lost 4 bases, the J end lost 0 bases, and 17 bases lay between the germline ends. The CDR3 bases are TGTGCCTGGAATCGTGGACGGGGGACTAGCACAGATACGCAGTATTTT. Its protein product is CAWNRGRGTSTDTQYF.

The gene calls are TRBV5-1 and TRBJ2-3; 11 nucleotides line up with TRBD1. V trimming: 4 bases; J trimming: 10 bases; junction bases outside the gene matches: 5. Germline loops: CDR1 SGHRS, CDR2 YFSETQ. CDR3 size: 13 residues. The CDR3 sequence is CASSPGTGGPQYF. The CDR3 DNA is TGCGCCAGCAGCCCGGGGACAGGGGGGCCGCAGTATTTT. The whole variable domain, filled in from reference TRBV5-1 and TRBJ2-3, reads KAGVTQTPRYLIKTRGQQVTLSCSPISGHRSVSWYQQTPGQGLQFLFEYFSETQRNKGNFPGRFSGRQFSNSRSEMNVSTLELGDSALYLCASSPGTGGPQYFGPGTRLTVL.

A single count supports this clone. The chain is built from TRBV6-4 and TRBJ2-2; 8 nucleotides align to TRBD1. The CDR3 is made up of 15 amino acids. The germline CDR1 and CDR2 sequences are MRHNA and SNTAGT. Germline trimming cut 4 bases from V and 3 bases from J; bases unmatched to any gene: 4. The CDR3 protein is CASSATGEHTGELFF. The DNA for the CDR3 is TGTGCCAGCAGTGCGACAGGGGAACACACCGGGGAGCTGTTTTTT.

This clone was picked up one time. The rearrangement uses TRBV12-2 and TRBJ2-1; the D call TRBD2 from the table was never checked on the DNA. TRBV12-2 is a known pseudogene. This CDR3 is 16 amino acids long. CDR3 region: CASRSPWRGPHNEQFF. The DNA of the CDR3 is TGTGCAAGTCGCTCCCCCTGGCGGGGGCCTCACAATGAGCAGTTCTTC.

The genes are TRBV7-3 and TRBJ1-1, with D possibly being TRBD1 (6 bases). CDR1 SGHTA and CDR2 FQGTGA come from the germline V gene. Trimming took 0 bases from V and 2 from J, leaving 10 bases between them. The CDR3 totals 15 residues. CDR3 in DNA: TGTGCCAGCAGCTTAACCCCAGGGGTTAACACTGAAGCTTTCTTT. Protein product: CASSLTPGVNTEAFF.